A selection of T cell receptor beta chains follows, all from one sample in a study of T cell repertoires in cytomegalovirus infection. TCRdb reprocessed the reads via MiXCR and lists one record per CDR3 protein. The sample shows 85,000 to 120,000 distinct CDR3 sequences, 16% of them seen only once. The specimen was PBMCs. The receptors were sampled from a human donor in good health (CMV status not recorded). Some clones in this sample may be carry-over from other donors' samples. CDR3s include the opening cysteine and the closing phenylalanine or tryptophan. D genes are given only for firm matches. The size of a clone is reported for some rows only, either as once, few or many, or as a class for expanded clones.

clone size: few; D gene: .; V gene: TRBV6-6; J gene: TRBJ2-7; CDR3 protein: CASSYGGTQPLEQYF; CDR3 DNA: TGTGCCAGCAGTTATGGAGGGACTCAACCCCTCGAGCAGTACTTC
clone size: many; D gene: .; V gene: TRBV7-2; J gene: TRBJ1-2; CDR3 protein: CASSLDMIYGYTF; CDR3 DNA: TGTGCCAGCAGCTTAGACATGATTTATGGCTACACCTTC
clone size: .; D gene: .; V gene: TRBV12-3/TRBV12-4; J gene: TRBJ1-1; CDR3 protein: CASSQRTANTEAFF; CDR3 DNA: TGTGCCAGCAGTCAGCGGACAGCGAACACTGAAGCTTTCTTT
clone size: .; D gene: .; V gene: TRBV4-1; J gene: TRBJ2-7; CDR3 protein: CASSRAPGTGAYEQYF; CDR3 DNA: TGCGCCAGCAGCCGCGCTCCGGGGACTGGAGCCTACGAGCAGTACTTC
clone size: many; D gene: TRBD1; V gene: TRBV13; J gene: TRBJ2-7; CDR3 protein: CASSQLLRGRKNEQYF; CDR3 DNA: TGTGCCAGCAGTCAACTCCTCAGGGGGCGTAAGAACGAGCAGTACTTC
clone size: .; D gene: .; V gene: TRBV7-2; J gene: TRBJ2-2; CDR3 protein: CASSQRGSTMVLFF; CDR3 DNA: TGTGCCAGCAGCCAAAGGGGGTCCACCATGGTGCTGTTTTTT
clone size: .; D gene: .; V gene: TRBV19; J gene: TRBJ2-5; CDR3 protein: CASSRQEGETQYF; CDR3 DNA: TGTGCCAGTAGTCGACAGGAGGGGGAGACCCAGTACTTC
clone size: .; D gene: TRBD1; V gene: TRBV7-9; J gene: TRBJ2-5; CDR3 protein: CASSRGQGRETQYF; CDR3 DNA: TGTGCCAGCAGCCGAGGACAGGGACGAGAGACCCAGTACTTC
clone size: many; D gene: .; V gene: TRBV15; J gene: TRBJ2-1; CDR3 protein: CATSRETAVYNEQFF; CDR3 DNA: TGTGCCACCAGCAGAGAGACCGCGGTTTACAATGAGCAGTTCTTC
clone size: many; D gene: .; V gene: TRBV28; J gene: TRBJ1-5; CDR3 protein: CASSFGTPNQPQHF; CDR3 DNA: TGTGCCAGCAGTTTCGGGACCCCGAATCAGCCCCAGCATTTT